This TCR beta chain was observed in a study of spatial heterogeneity in lung cancer. Background on the study: Those follow-up PBMC samples that were available underwent sequencing, at a median interval of roughly two years following resection. Study conclusions and caveats: Detection of ubiquitous tumor TCRs in blood was higher at resection than follow-up.

Time point reported: blood at routine non-recurrence follow-up after resection. Whole RNA obtained from tumor, nontumor lung or frozen PBMC underwent sequencing without sorting. As for this clonotype: As yet, its antigen is unknown.

Looked up from germline, CDR1 is SGHAT and CDR2 is FQNNGV. There are 15 residues in the CDR3. V gave up 6 bases and J gave up 0 bases; unmatched junction bases: 8. TCRdb reprocessed the 5' RACE reads with MiXCR, giving one entry per CDR3 protein. The sample has about 45,000 distinct CDR3 sequences, approximately 22% seen once. Sequenced here: PBMCs, sampled at follow-up. The sequence was obtained from a female donor with early-stage non-small cell lung cancer. This chain connects TRBV11-2 to TRBJ2-7; TRBD1 matches 7 bases. The CDR3 nucleotides are TGTGCCAGCAGTAGGCCGGGACAGAGCTCCTACGAGCAGTACTTC. It encodes CASSRPGQSSYEQYF.